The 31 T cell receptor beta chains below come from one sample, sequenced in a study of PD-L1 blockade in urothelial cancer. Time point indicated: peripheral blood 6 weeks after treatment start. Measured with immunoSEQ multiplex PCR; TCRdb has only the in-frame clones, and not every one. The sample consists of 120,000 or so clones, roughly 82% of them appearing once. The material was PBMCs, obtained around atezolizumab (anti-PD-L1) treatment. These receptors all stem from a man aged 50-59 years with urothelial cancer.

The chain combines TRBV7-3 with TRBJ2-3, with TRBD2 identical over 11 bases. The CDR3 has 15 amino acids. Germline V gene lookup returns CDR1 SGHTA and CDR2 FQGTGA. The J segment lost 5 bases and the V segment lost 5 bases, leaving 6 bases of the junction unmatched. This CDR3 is CASSKLAGVEDTQYF. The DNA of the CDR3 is TGTGCCAGCAGCAAACTAGCGGGAGTGGAAGATACGCAGTATTTT.

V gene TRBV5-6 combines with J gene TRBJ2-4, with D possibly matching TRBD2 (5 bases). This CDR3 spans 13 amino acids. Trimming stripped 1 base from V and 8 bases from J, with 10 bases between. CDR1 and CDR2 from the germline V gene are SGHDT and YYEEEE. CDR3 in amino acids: CASSLWTGDIQYF. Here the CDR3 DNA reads TGTGCCAGCAGCTTGTGGACTGGGGACATTCAGTACTTC. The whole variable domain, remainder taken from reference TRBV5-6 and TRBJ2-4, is DAGVTQSPTHLIKTRGQQVTLRCSPKSGHDTVSWYQQALGQGPQFIFQYYEEEERQRGNFPDRFSGHQFPNYSSELNVNALLLGDSALYLCASSLWTGDIQYFGAGTRLSVL.

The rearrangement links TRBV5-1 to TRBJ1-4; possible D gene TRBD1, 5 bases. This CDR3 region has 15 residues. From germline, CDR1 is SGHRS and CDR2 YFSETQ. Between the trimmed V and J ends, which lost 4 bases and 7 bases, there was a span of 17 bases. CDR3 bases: TGCGCCAGCAGCATTGCAGGGAAGTTCCGTGAAAAACTGTTTTTT. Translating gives CASSIAGKFREKLFF.

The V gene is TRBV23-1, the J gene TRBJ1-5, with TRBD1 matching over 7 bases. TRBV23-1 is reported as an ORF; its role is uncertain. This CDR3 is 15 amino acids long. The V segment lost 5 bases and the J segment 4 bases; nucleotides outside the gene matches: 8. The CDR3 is CASSLRDSVNQPQHF. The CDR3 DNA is TGCGCCAGCAGTTTACGGGACAGCGTAAATCAGCCCCAGCATTTT.

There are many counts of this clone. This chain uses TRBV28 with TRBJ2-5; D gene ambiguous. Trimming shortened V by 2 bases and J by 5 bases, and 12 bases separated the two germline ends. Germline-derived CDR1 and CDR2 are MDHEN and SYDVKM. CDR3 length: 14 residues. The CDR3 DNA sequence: TGTGCCAGCAGTTTAAGCGCACTCCGGGAGACCCAGTACTTC. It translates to CASSLSALRETQYF.

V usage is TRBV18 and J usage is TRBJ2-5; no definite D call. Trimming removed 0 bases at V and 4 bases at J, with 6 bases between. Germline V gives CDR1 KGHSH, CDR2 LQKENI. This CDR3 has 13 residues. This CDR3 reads CASSPPSSETQYF. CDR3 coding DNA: TGTGCCAGCTCACCACCGTCTTCAGAGACCCAGTACTTC.

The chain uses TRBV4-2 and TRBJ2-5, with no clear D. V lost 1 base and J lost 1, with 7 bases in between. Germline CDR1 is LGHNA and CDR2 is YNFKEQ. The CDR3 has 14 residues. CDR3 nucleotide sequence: TGTGCCAGCAGCCAAGCACAGTTCCAAGAGACCCAGTACTTC. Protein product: CASSQAQFQETQYF.

In DNA, the CDR3 is TGTGCCAGCAACGGGGACAAACACTATGGCTACACCTTC. Encoded protein: CASNGDKHYGYTF. V gene TRBV7-9 combines with J gene TRBJ1-2; TRBD1 might be the D (6 bases). CDR1 and CDR2 from the germline V gene are SEHNR and FQNEAQ (reference sequence). There are 13 residues in the CDR3. The V end lost 7 bases, the J end lost 3 bases, and 12 bases lay between the germline ends. The whole variable domain, filled in from reference TRBV7-9 and TRBJ1-2, reads DTGVSQNPRHKITKRGQNVTFRCDPISEHNRLYWYRQTLGQGPEFLTYFQNEAQLEKSRLLSDRFSAERPKGSFSTLEIQRTEQGDSAMYLCASNGDKHYGYTFGSGTRLTVV.

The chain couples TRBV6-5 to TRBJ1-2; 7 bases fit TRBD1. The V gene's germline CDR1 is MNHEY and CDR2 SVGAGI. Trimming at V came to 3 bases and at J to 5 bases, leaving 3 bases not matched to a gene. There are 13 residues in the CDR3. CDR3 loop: CASSYGDRYGYTF. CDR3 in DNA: TGTGCCAGCAGTTATGGGGACAGATATGGCTACACCTTC.

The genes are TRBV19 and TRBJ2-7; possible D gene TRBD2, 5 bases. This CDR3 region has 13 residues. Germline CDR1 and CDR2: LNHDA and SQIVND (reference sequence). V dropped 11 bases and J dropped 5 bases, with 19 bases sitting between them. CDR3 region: CAAAMRVSDEQYF. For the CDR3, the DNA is TGTGCCGCCGCTATGCGGGTAAGCGACGAGCAGTACTTC.

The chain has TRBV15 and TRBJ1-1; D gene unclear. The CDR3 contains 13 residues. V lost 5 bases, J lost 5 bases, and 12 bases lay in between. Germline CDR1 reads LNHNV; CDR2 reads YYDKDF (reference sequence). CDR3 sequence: CATSHTPGTEAFF. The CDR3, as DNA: TGTGCCACCAGCCACACCCCCGGGACTGAAGCTTTCTTT.

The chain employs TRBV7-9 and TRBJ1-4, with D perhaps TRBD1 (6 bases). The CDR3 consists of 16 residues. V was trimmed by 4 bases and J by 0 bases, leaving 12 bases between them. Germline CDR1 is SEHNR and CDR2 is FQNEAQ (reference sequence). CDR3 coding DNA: TGTGCCAGCAGCTCCAGGGGTTCGGCAACTAATGAAAAACTGTTTTTT. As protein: CASSSRGSATNEKLFF.

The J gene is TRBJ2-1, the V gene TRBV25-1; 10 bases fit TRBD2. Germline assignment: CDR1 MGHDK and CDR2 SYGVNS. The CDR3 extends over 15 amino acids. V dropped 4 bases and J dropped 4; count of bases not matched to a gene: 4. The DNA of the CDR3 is TGTGCCAGCAGTGCGTCTAGCGGGAGTTACAATGAGCAGTTCTTC. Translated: CASSASSGSYNEQFF.

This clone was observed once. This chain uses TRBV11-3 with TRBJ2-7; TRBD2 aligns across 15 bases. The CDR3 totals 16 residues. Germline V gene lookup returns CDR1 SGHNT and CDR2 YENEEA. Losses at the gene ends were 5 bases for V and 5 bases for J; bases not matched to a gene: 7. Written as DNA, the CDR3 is TGTGCCAGCAGCCAGGGACTAGCGGGAGGAACAGACGAGCAGTACTTC. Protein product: CASSQGLAGGTDEQYF.

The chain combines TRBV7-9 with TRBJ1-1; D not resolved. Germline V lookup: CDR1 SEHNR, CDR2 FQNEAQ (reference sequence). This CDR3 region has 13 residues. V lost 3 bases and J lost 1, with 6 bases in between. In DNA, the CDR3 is TGTGCCAGCAGCTTTACACCGAACACTGAAGCTTTCTTT. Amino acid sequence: CASSFTPNTEAFF.

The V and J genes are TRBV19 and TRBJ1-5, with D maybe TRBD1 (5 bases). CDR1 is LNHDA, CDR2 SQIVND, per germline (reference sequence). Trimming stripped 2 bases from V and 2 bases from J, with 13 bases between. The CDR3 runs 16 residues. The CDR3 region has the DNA TGTGCCAGTAGTATAATCCCCAGGGTTGGCAATCAGCCCCAGCATTTT. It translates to CASSIIPRVGNQPQHF.

For the CDR3, the DNA is TGTGCCAGCAGCTCGCCGACTAGCGGGCAGAGCAATGAGCAGTTCTTC. This encodes CASSSPTSGQSNEQFF. The V and J genes are TRBV7-9 and TRBJ2-1, with 10 positions matching TRBD2. The CDR3 has 16 residues. Germline CDR1 SEHNR, CDR2 FQNEAQ (reference sequence). Germline trimming cut 4 bases from V and 6 bases from J; bases unmatched to any gene: 9.

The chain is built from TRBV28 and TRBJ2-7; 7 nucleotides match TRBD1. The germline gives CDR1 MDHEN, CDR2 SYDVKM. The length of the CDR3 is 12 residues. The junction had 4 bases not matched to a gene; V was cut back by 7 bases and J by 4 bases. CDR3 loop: CASKQGRYEQYF. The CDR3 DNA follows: TGTGCCAGCAAACAGGGGCGGTACGAGCAGTACTTC.

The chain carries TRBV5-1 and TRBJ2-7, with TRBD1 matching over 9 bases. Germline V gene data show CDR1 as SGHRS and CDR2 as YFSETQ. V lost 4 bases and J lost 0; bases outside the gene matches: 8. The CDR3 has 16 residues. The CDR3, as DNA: TGCGCCAGCAGCGTATTTGGACAGGGGAGCTCCTACGAGCAGTACTTC. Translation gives CASSVFGQGSSYEQYF. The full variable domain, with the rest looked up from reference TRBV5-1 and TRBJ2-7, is KAGVTQTPRYLIKTRGQQVTLSCSPISGHRSVSWYQQTPGQGLQFLFEYFSETQRNKGNFPGRFSGRQFSNSRSEMNVSTLELGDSALYLCASSVFGQGSSYEQYFGPGTRLTVT.

The CDR3 sequence: CASSPGVGKGSPLHF. Written as DNA, the CDR3 is TGTGCCAGCAGCCCGGGGGTCGGGAAGGGCTCACCCCTCCACTTT. V gene TRBV5-4 combines with J gene TRBJ1-6; tentatively, D is TRBD1 (5 bases). V dropped 4 bases and J dropped 10 bases, with 18 bases sitting between them. The CDR3 extends over 15 amino acids. The V gene's germline CDR1 is SGHNT and CDR2 YYREEE (reference sequence).

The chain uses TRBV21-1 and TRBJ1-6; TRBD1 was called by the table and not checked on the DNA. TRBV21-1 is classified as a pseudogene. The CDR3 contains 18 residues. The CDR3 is CASSLSETGGSYNSPLHF. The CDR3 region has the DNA TGTGCCAGCAGCTTAAGCGAGACAGGGGGCTCCTATAATTCACCCCTCCACTTT.

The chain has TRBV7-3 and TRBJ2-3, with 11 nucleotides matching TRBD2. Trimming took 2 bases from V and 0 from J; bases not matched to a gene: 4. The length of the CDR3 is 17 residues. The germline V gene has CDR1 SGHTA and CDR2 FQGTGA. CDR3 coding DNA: TGTGCCAGCAGCTTAGCCGGGACTAGCGGTAGCACAGATACGCAGTATTTT. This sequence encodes CASSLAGTSGSTDTQYF. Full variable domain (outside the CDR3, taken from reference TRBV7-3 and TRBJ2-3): GAGVSQTPSNKVTEKGKYVELRCDPISGHTALYWYRQSLGQGPEFLIYFQGTGAADDSGLPNDRFFAVRPEGSVSTLKIQRTERGDSAVYLCASSLAGTSGSTDTQYFGPGTRLTVL.

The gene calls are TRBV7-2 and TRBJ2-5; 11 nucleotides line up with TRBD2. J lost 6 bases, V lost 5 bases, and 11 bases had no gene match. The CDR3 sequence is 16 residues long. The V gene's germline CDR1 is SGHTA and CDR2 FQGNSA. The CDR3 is CASSNPGASGRKTQYF. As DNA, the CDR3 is TGTGCCAGCAGCAACCCCGGGGCTAGCGGGAGGAAGACCCAGTACTTC.

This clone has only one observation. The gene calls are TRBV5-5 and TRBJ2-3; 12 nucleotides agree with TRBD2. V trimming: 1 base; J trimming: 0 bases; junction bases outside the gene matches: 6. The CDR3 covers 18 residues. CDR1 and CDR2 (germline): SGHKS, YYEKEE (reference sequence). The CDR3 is CASSLLAGGPLSTDTQYF. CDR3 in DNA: TGTGCCAGCAGCTTGCTAGCGGGAGGGCCCCTAAGCACAGATACGCAGTATTTT.

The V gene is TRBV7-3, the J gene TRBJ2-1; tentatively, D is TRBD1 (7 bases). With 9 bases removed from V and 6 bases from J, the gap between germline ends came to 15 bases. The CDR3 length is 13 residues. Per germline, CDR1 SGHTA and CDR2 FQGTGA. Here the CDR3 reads CASQPGGSNEQFF. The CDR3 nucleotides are TGTGCCAGTCAGCCAGGGGGGTCCAATGAGCAGTTCTTC.

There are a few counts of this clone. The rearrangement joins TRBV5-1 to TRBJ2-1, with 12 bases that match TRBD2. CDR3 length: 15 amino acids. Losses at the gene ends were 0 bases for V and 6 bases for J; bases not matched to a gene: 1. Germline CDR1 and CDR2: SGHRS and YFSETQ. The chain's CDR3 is CASSLETSGSNEQFF. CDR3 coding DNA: TGCGCCAGCAGCTTGGAGACTAGCGGGAGCAATGAGCAGTTCTTC.

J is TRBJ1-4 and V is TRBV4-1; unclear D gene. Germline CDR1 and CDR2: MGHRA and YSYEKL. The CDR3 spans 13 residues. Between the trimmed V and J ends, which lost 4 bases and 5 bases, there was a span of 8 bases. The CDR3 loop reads CASSLRLNEKLFF. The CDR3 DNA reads TGCGCCAGCAGCCTTAGACTGAATGAAAAACTGTTTTTT.

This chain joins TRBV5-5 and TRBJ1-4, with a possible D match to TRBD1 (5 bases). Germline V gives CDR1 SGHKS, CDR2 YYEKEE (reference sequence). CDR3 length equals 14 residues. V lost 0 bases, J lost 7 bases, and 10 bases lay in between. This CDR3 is CASSLDRKGEKLFF. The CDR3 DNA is TGTGCCAGCAGCTTGGACAGGAAAGGTGAAAAACTGTTTTTT.

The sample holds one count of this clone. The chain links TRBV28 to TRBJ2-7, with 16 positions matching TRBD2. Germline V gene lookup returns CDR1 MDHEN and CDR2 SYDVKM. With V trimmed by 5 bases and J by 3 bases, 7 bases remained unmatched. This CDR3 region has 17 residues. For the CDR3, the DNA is TGTGCCAGCAGTCTGGGACTAGCGGGAGGGGGAGGCTACGAGCAGTACTTC. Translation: CASSLGLAGGGGYEQYF.

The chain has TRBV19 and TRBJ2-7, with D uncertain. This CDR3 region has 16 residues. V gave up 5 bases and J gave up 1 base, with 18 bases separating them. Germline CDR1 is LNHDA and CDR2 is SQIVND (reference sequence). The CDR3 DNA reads TGTGCCAGTAGTTCCCGGCAAAATCGGCGGTCCTACGAGCAGTACTTC. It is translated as CASSSRQNRRSYEQYF.

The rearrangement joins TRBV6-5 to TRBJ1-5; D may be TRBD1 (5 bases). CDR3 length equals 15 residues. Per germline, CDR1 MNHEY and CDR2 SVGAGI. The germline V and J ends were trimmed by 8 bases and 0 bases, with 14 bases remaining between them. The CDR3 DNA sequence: TGTGCCAGCTCGCGACAGAAGTATAGCAATCAGCCCCAGCATTTT. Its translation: CASSRQKYSNQPQHF.